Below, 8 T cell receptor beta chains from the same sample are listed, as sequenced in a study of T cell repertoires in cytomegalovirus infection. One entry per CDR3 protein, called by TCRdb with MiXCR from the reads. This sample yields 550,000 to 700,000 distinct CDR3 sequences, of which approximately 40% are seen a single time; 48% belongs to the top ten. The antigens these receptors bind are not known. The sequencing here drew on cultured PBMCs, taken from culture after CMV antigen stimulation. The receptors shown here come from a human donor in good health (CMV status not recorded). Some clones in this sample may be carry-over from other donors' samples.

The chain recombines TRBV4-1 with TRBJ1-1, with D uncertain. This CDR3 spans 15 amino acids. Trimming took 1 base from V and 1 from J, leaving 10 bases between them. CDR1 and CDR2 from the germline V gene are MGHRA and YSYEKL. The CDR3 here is CASSQGRRANTEAFF. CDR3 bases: TGCGCCAGCAGCCAAGGTCGACGGGCGAACACTGAAGCTTTCTTT.

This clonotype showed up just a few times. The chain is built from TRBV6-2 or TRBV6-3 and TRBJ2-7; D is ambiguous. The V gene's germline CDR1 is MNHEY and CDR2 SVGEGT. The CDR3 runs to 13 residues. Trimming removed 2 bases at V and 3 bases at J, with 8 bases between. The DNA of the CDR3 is TGTGCCAGCAGTTACCTACACCTCTACGAGCAGTACTTC. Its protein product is CASSYLHLYEQYF.

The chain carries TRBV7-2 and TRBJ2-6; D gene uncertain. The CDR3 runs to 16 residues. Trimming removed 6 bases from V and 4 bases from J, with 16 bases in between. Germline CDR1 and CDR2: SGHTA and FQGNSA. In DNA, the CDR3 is TGTGCCAGCAGTTATAGAGGAGTTGGAGGGGCCAACGTCCTGACTTTC. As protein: CASSYRGVGGANVLTF. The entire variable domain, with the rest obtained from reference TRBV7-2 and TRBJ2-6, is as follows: GAGVSQSPSNKVTEKGKDVELRCDPISGHTALYWYRQSLGQGLEFLIYFQGNSAPDKSGLPSDRFSAERTGGSVSTLTIQRTQQEDSAVYLCASSYRGVGGANVLTFGAGSRLTVL.

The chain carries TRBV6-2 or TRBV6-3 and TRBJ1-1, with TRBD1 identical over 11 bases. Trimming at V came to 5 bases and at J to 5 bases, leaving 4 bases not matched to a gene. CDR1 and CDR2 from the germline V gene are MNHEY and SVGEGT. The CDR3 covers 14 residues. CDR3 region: CASSGQGARTEAFF. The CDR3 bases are TGTGCCAGCAGTGGACAGGGGGCGAGGACTGAAGCTTTCTTT.

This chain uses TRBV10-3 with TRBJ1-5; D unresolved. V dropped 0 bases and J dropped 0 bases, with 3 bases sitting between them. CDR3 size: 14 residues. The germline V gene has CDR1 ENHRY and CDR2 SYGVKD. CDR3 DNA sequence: TGTGCCATCAGTGAGTCACATAGCAATCAGCCCCAGCATTTT. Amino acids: CAISESHSNQPQHF.

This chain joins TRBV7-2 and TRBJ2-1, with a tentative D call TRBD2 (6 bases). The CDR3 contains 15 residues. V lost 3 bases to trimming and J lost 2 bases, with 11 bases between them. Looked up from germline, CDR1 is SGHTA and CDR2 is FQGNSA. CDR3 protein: CASSFSGTTYNEQFF. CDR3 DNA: TGTGCCAGCAGCTTTAGCGGAACGACCTACAATGAGCAGTTCTTC.

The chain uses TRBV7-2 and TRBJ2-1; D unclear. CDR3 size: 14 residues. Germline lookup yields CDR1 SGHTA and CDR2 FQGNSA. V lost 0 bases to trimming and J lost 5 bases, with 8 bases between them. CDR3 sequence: CASSLARSNNEQFF. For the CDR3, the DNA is TGTGCCAGCAGCTTAGCCAGATCCAACAATGAGCAGTTCTTC.

The CDR3 reads CASQRTSGADTQYF. CDR3 nucleotide sequence: TGTGCCAGCCAGCGCACTAGCGGGGCAGATACGCAGTATTTT. The chain employs TRBV6-5 and TRBJ2-3, with 10 positions matching TRBD2. CDR1 is MNHEY, CDR2 SVGAGI, per germline. The CDR3 contains 14 residues. With V trimmed by 8 bases and J by 4 bases, 6 bases remained unmatched.